This TCR beta chain was captured in a study of identifying expanded T cells in peripheral blood. Germline CDR1 is SEHNR and CDR2 is FQNEAQ (reference sequence). The V gene lost 7 bases and the J gene lost 8 bases, with 17 bases spanning the gap. This CDR3 comprises 13 residues. During the collection period, no donor immune events like infections were recorded. TCRdb keeps only in-frame clones here, not all; method: immunoSEQ multiplex PCR. The data show 58,000 or so clones, around 83% seen once. This clone was counted between two and nine times. Its antigen is still unknown. The study's findings and limits: Roughly two-week clone count variance significantly increased as total template count grew. Roughly 1.2 clones differed between technical replicates, versus roughly 17 and 20 over time.

The sample was blood. The receptor was derived from a person aged 18 to 70 in good health. V is TRBV7-9 and J is TRBJ1-1; tentative D call: TRBD1 (6 bases). The CDR3 sequence: CASTSGGQGEAFF. CDR3 DNA: TGTGCCAGCACCTCCGGGGGGCAGGGGGAAGCTTTCTTT.